This TCR beta chain was documented in a study of T cells in Graves' hyperthyroidism and ophthalmopathy. Study results and limitations: For ophthalmopathy, model prediction preceded onset by a median around 7 months. Most clonotypes expanded in the thyroid (above 0.001) were also present in blood.

The table lists this clonotype with many counts. Its antigen is as yet unknown. Amplified TCR beta CDR3 regions derived from RNA transcripts. The HTBI set primed first-round TCR CDR3 RT-PCR. TCRdb re-derived calls from the multiplex PCR reads in MiXCR, one entry per CDR3 protein. The sample carries 350,000 or so distinct CDR3 sequences, 18% recorded once. Looked up from germline, CDR1 is MNHEY and CDR2 is SVGAGI. V lost 2 bases and J lost 3, with 11 bases in between. The CDR3 loop spans 15 amino acids. Exclusion of a patient resulted from uncontrolled infection, other autoimmune disease, pregnancy or lactation. Clinical symptoms, serum thyroxine, TRAb, thyroid ultrasound and orbital computed tomography informed diagnoses.

Sequenced: blood. The chain has TRBV6-5 and TRBJ1-5; D remains unclear. This receptor was identified in a woman between 40 and 55 years old with Graves' ophthalmopathy. CDR3 bases: TGTGCCAGCAGTTACGTCGCAGGATCCAATCAGCCCCAGCATTTT. Translated: CASSYVAGSNQPQHF.